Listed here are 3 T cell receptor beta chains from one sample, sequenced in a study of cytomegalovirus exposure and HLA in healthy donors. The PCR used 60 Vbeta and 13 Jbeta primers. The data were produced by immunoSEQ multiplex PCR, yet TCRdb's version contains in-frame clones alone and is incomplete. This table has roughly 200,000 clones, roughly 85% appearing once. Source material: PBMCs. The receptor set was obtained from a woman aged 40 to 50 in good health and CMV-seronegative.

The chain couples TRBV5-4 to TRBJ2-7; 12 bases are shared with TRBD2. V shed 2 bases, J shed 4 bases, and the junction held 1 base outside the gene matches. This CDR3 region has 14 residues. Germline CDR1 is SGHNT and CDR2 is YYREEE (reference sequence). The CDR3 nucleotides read TGTGCCAGCAGCTTACTAGCGGGAGGTTACGAGCAGTACTTC. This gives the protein CASSLLAGGYEQYF.

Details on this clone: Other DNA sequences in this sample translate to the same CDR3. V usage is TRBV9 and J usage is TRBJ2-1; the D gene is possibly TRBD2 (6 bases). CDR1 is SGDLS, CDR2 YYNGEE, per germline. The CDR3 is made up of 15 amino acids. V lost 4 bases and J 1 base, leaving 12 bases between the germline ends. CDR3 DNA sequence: TGTGCCAGCAGCCCCCGGGAGAAGTCCTACAATGAGCAGTTCTTC. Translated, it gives CASSPREKSYNEQFF.

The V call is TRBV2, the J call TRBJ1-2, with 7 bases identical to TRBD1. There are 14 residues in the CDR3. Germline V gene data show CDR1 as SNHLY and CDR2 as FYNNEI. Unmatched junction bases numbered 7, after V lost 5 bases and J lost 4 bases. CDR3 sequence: CASSTQGDSYGYTF. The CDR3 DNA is TGTGCCAGCAGTACCCAGGGGGATAGCTATGGCTACACCTTC.